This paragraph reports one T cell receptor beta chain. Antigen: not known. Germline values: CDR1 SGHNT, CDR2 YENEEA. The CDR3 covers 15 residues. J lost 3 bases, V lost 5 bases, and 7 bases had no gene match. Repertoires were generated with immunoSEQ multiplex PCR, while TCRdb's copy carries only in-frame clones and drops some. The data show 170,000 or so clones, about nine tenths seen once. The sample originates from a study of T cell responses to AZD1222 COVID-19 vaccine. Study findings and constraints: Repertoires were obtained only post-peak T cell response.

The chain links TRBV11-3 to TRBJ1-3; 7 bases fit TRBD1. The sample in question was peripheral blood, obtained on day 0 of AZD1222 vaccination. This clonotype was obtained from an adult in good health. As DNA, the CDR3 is TGTGCCAGCAGCATCAGACAGGGAAGTGGAAACACCATATATTTT. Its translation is CASSIRQGSGNTIYF.